The 16 T cell receptor gamma chains below all came from one sample that was sequenced in a study of γδ T cells in repeated Plasmodium falciparum infection. Flow sorting of PBMC yielded separate Vgamma9/Vdelta2+ and Vdelta2-negative gammadelta T cell populations for bulk repertoire analysis. TCRdb reanalyzed the multiplex PCR reads using CATT. The data hold roughly 32,000 gamma-chain clones, with over 1.3% observed a single time. The sequencing sample was made of gamma-delta T cells from blood. The receptors were gathered from a pool of human donors (malaria-infected and uninfected, not separated).

This clone was detected many times. The chain uses TRGV3 and TRGJ1 or TRGJ2. J was trimmed by 2 bases and V by 6 bases; bases with no gene match: 4. The CDR3 is made up of 12 amino acids. Germline V gives CDR1 VTNTFY, CDR2 YDVSTARD (reference sequence). CDR3 protein: CATWPHYYKKLF. Here the CDR3 DNA reads TGTGCCACCTGGCCCCATTATTATAAGAAACTCTTT.

Worth noting for this clone: A much larger clonotype is one base distant, so this may be a read error. V is TRGV2 and J is TRGJ1 or TRGJ2. The J gene was missing in TCRdb and was found by matching the end of the DNA to germline. Germline V gives CDR1 EGSNGY, CDR2 YDSYNSKV. V trimming: 2 bases; J trimming: 12 bases; junction bases outside the gene matches: 7. The CDR3 extends over 11 amino acids. CDR3 amino acids: CATWDDFVKLF. The CDR3 DNA reads TGTGCCACCTGGGACGATTTTGTGAAACTCTTT.

This clone was recorded at least ten times. The translation of this DNA and the TCRdb protein of a much larger clone differ at residue 7, probably owing to a read error; the protein shown here is translated from the DNA. The chain recombines TRGV9 with TRGJ1 or TRGJ2. Matching the DNA to germline supplied the J gene, which TCRdb does not give. V trimming: 10 bases; J trimming: 8 bases; junction bases outside the gene matches: 14. The V gene's germline CDR1 is GITISATS and CDR2 ISYDGTV (reference sequence). There are 12 residues in the CDR3. The CDR3 reads CAFFWGTNKKLF. The CDR3 nucleotides read TGTGCCTTTTTCTGGGGAACAAATAAGAAACTCTTT.

There are a few counts of this clone. A far larger clone is one base from this, pointing to a likely read error. This same CDR3 is encoded by further DNA sequences in the sample. No J gene was called, and the V gene is TRGV9. CDR3 length: 9 amino acids. CDR1 and CDR2 from the germline V gene are GITISATS and ISYDGTV (reference sequence). The CDR3 bases are TGTGCCTTGTATTCCCGAAAACTCTTT. Protein: CALYSRKLF.

This clone was counted a few times. TCRdb records a much larger clone's protein for this DNA, with a difference at residue 7 that likely arises from a read error; the protein given is the translation of the DNA. J is TRGJ1 or TRGJ2 and V is TRGV9. The J gene is absent in TCRdb and was assigned here via DNA matching to germline. CDR3 size: 13 residues. J was trimmed by 4 bases and V by 4 bases; bases with no gene match: 7. Germline assignment: CDR1 GITISATS and CDR2 ISYDGTV (reference sequence). This CDR3 is CALWDFPYYKKLF. Here the CDR3 DNA reads TGTGCCTTGTGGGATTTCCCGTATTATAAGAAACTCTTT.

This clone was picked up many times. With a far larger clone one base away, a read error is the likely cause. The chain carries TRGV9 and TRGJP. Because TCRdb records no J gene, it was assigned here through a match of the DNA to germline. Germline loops: CDR1 GITISATS, CDR2 ISYDGTV (reference sequence). The CDR3 covers 18 residues. Unmatched junction bases numbered 8, after V lost 0 bases and J lost 6 bases. CDR3 DNA sequence: TGTGCCTTGTGGGAGGTGCATGGATCAGAGTTGGGCAAAAAAATCAAGGTATTT. This gives the protein CALWEVHGSELGKKIKVF.

This clone came up a few times. TCRdb's listed protein matches a much larger clone and diverges from this DNA's translation at residue 11, likely through a read error; the protein shown comes from the DNA. The V gene is TRGV4, the J gene TRGJ1 or TRGJ2. TCRdb supplies no J gene; here it was assigned by aligning the nucleotide sequence to germline. CDR1 and CDR2 from the germline V gene are EGSTGY and YDSYTSSV. CDR3 length: 14 residues. This CDR3 reads CATWAPVGGYRKLF. DNA for the CDR3: TGTGCCACCTGGGCCCCGGTCGGAGGCTATAGGAAACTCTTT.

The sample holds many counts of this clone. This DNA's translation and the protein TCRdb lists, from a much larger clone, do not match at residue 12, likely due to a read error; the protein shown is translated from the DNA. This chain links TRGV2 with TRGJ1 or TRGJ2. The CDR3 covers 13 residues. The trim removed 0 bases at V and 16 bases at J, leaving 15 bases unmatched. Germline CDR1 EGSNGY, CDR2 YDSYNSKV. CDR3 sequence: CATWDGTRGQLLF. CDR3 nucleotide sequence: TGTGCCACCTGGGACGGGACCAGGGGCCAGTTGCTCTTT.

Details on this clone: The protein recorded in TCRdb matches a much larger clone and deviates from this DNA's translation at residue 7, suggesting a read error; the protein here is obtained by translating the DNA. This chain connects TRGV2 to TRGJ1 or TRGJ2. CDR3 length equals 14 residues. V trimming: 0 bases; J trimming: 8 bases; junction bases outside the gene matches: 10. The germline CDR1 and CDR2 sequences are EGSNGY and YDSYNSKV. DNA of the CDR3: TGTGCCACCTGGGACGGGCCTATTATGGATAAGAAACTCTTT. It is translated as CATWDGPIMDKKLF.

This clone was counted at least ten times. TCRdb's protein, taken from a much larger clone, differs from this DNA's translation at residue 13, likely owing to a read error; the protein displayed comes from the DNA. This chain connects TRGV9 to TRGJP. The germline V gene encodes CDR1 GITISATS and CDR2 ISYDGTV (reference sequence). CDR3 length: 15 amino acids. CDR3 loop: CALWEEELGKKIEVF. The CDR3 DNA reads as TGTGCCTTGTGGGAGGAAGAGTTGGGCAAAAAAATCGAGGTATTT.

Ten or more counts support this clone. TCRdb's entry gives the protein of a much larger clone, which mismatches this DNA's translation at residue 6, likely from a read error; the protein reported here is translated from the DNA. The rearrangement uses TRGV4 and TRGJ1 or TRGJ2. Assignment of the J gene here rests on matching the DNA to germline, because TCRdb gives none. The J segment lost 7 bases and the V segment lost 3 bases, leaving 6 bases of the junction unmatched. Germline V gives CDR1 EGSTGY, CDR2 YDSYTSSV. This CDR3 has 12 amino acids. This CDR3 is CATWDRQYKKLF. The CDR3 DNA reads TGTGCCACCTGGGATAGACAATATAAGAAACTCTTT.

Of note for this clone: The TCRdb protein comes from a much larger clone and disagrees with this DNA's translation at residue 7, likely due to a read error; the protein given here is derived from the DNA. The V call is TRGV3, the J call TRGJ1 or TRGJ2. No J gene is reported in TCRdb; it was inferred here by comparing the DNA with germline. Trimming removed 0 bases from V and 0 bases from J; junction bases left unmatched: 14. Germline lookup yields CDR1 VTNTFY and CDR2 YDVSTARD (reference sequence). The CDR3 runs to 18 residues. CDR3 nucleotide sequence: TGTGCCACCTGGGACAGGGCAAAATCCTCCCCGAATTATTATAAGAAACTCTTT. Its translation: CATWDRAKSSPNYYKKLF.

Only a few counts were recorded for this clone. A far larger clone is a single base away, which makes a read error likely. At the DNA level, this CDR3 is encoded by other sequences in the same sample as well. The genes are TRGV9 and TRGJP. TCRdb leaves out the J gene; it was filled in here by matching the DNA to germline. The CDR3 spans 18 residues. Germline CDR1 GITISATS, CDR2 ISYDGTV (reference sequence). The CDR3 DNA sequence: TGTGCCTTATGGGAGGTGCATGTAAAAGAGTTGGGCAAAAAAATCAAGGTATTT. It encodes CALWEVHVKELGKKIKVF.

This clone was counted between two and nine times. The protein TCRdb lists belongs to a much larger clone and differs from this DNA's translation at residue 16, which points to a read error; the protein shown is made from the DNA. TRGV9 is the V gene, and the J gene was not called. Germline CDR1 is GITISATS and CDR2 is ISYDGTV (reference sequence). The CDR3 length is 18 residues. CDR3: CALWEDNKGELGKKITVF. The CDR3 nucleotides read TGTGCCTTGTGGGAGGACAATAAGGGGGAGTTGGGCAAAAAAATCACGGTATTT.

The table lists this clone with many counts. TCRdb attributes to this sequence the protein of a much larger clone, which differs from the DNA translation at residue 12; a read error is likely, and the protein displayed is translated from the DNA. This sequence joins TRGV9 and TRGJP. From germline, CDR1 is GITISATS and CDR2 ISYDGTV (reference sequence). The CDR3 spans 17 residues. The CDR3, as DNA: TGTGCCTTGTGGGAGACCCCGGTAGAGTTGGGCAGAAAAATCAAGGTATTT. As protein: CALWETPVELGRKIKVF.

This clone appeared many times. One base separates it from a far larger clone, so it is likely a read error. The identical CDR3 is also encoded by other nucleotide sequences in the sample. The J gene is TRGJ1 or TRGJ2, the V gene TRGV9. As TCRdb names no J gene, one was assigned here on the basis of a DNA match to germline. This CDR3 comprises 12 residues. Germline loops: CDR1 GITISATS, CDR2 ISYDGTV (reference sequence). The DNA for the CDR3 is TGTGCCTTGTGGGAGAATTATTACAAGAAACTCTTT. Its translation: CALWENYYKKLF.